This T cell receptor beta chain was recorded in a study of regulatory T cells in long-lasting Graves disease (dated by TCRdb to the early 2020s). About the investigation overall: Antithyroid drugs had been taken for less than 3 months by newly diagnosed Graves' disease patients. This study used TCR sequencing and RNA sequencing of peripheral blood to compare persistent Graves' disease patients against newly diagnosed Graves' disease patients. The study was conducted in China and was registered as a clinical trial. TCR sequencing covered some 13 persistent and 20 newly diagnosed Graves' disease patients, around 33 samples in total.

Paper-wide results and their limitations: Lower TCR Shannon entropy and fewer highly expanded clones were observed in persistent Graves' disease patients than in newly diagnosed patients, which suggested clonal expansion. Preferential use of TRBV28, TRBJ1-2 and TRBJ2-5 was observed in persistent disease, whereas TRBV20-1 and TRBJ2-1 were favored in newly diagnosed disease. The authors acknowledged the small sample size as a limitation that may reduce accuracy. Peripheral blood alone was examined, since thyroid tissue, which constituted the primary lesion, could not be accessed. Sequencing and analysis were limited to the TCR beta chain. Persistent patients shared more public clonotypes among themselves (2,741) than newly diagnosed patients did (more than 950).

The time point tag for this specimen amounts to: newly diagnosed GD, antithyroid drugs for less than 3 months. RNA was extracted from PBMCs in TRIzol for both TCR sequencing and RNA sequencing. The diagnosis of Graves' disease was made according to American Thyroid Association guidelines. The patients came from an endocrinology department in Xi'an, China. From each patient, about 9 milliliters of peripheral blood was collected into an EDTA anticoagulant tube. Ficoll Paque Plus density gradient separation was used to isolate PBMCs, and no additional T cell sorting was done. An Agilent 2100 Bioanalyzer and agarose gel were used to check RNA quality, and a NanoDrop 2000 was used to measure RNA concentration. From the germline V gene, CDR1 is MNHNS and CDR2 is SASEGT. V trim: 7 bases; J trim: 1 base; unmatched bases: 6. From its cysteine to its phenylalanine, the CDR3 spans 15 amino acids. Only the CDR3 DNA stays, 45 bases, in frame from base 1.

Library preparation employed multiplex PCR. The sequencer was an Illumina HiSeq 4000. CDR3 regions were amplified by Arm-PCR with iRepertoire HTBI primers to construct TCR beta libraries. Before sequencing, the PCR products underwent gel purification. In the paper's pipeline: Gene usage analysis of CDR3 amino acid clonotypes used the 60 to 75 TRBV and some 13 TRBJ segments found across samples. COPE and FqMerger were used to merge the filtered high-quality paired reads into contigs. BLAST was used to align contigs to IMGT TRBV, TRBD and TRBJ reference genes, and CDR3 was defined according to IMGT. Any clonotype with a frequency above 0.1% was classified as a highly expanded clone. Repertoire diversity was measured by Shannon entropy, and V-J evenness by the Gini coefficient. Clonotypes shared by more than one individual were considered public. TCRdb took the public reads, trimmed them with fastp at Q25, ran MiXCR for clone calling and kept in-frame beta chains. Every CDR3 protein is listed once, alongside the most common genes and DNA of its rows. TCRdb's processing, not the study's, gives the V and J calls here. Present in this sample are some 350,000 distinct CDR3 sequences, around 15% of which were seen just once. The ten largest account for 20% of the sample.

This clonotype was seen repeatedly, ten times or more. The antigen it recognizes is unknown. Per-base quality was not reported, and no clone a single base away is much larger than it. This sample also appeared in a second study, on T cells in Graves' hyperthyroidism and ophthalmopathy. Per that second paper: Graves' hyperthyroidism was defined as stable when no progression to ophthalmopathy occurred over 18 months of follow-up. Hyperthyroidism patients were newly diagnosed, had a disease duration of under 2 months, and were aged 18 to 65 years. The study excluded patients with uncontrolled infections, other autoimmune diseases, pregnancy or lactation. Diagnoses were based on clinical symptoms, serum thyroxine and TRAb, thyroid ultrasound and orbital computed tomography. The TCR CDR3 was subjected to a first round of RT-PCR using the HTBI primer set and the Qiagen OneStep RT-PCR kit. Most expanded thyroid clonotypes (frequency above 0.001) were also detected in blood, a finding suggesting that blood repertoires may reflect thyroid immune responses. A model built on a 13 V-J signature distinguished ophthalmopathy from stable hyperthyroidism, reaching 85% to 90% sensitivity and around 81% specificity in cross-validation and 80%/75% in testing. During validation, the model predicted progression to ophthalmopathy a median of approximately 7 months ahead of onset, with around 71% sensitivity and around 72% specificity. To identify TCR V-J signatures that set the groups apart, the researchers used a discovery cohort of about a hundred patients, made up of 40 to 45 with Graves' ophthalmopathy and 57 with stable Graves' hyperthyroidism. Prospective prediction of ophthalmopathy was tested in an independent validation cohort of under 20 hyperthyroidism patients and some 17 patients who later progressed to ophthalmopathy. The approximately 90 discovery patients were randomly split 7:3 into training and test sets. Thyroid tissue and blood T-cell repertoires from six or seven Graves' hyperthyroidism patients were also compared in the study. Following sampling, methimazole starting at 30 mg daily was given to hyperthyroidism patients, and high-dose intravenous methylprednisolone was given to ophthalmopathy patients. The libraries were constructed in a second round of multiplex PCR and then size-selected and purified. The libraries were sequenced on an Illumina HiSeq2000 using paired-end 100 bp reads. SOAPnuke was used to process the raw data, with reads discarded if the reads contained adapters or uncalled bases, had a mean Phred below 15, or lacked an exact constant-primer or identifier match. High-quality paired reads were merged using COPE v1.2.5, and each unique nucleotide sequence was defined as a clonotype. MiTCR v1.1 was used to align the clonotypes against IMGT TRBV, TRBD and TRBJ reference segments. The analysis included only V-J combinations with a frequency above 0.0001, which together covered roughly 99% of the repertoires. A TCS score was defined as the ratio between F50 (clonal expansion) and ExV (chaos), using BLOSUM62-based TCRdist between CDR3 peptides within each V-J. Welch's t-statistics and random forest reduced just over 500 V-J features to fewer than 15, which were used in a naive Bayes classifier (R e1071). Sample size was not statistically predetermined, and blinding of investigators to group allocation was not performed. The paper describes TCR Vbeta CDR3 sequencing of roughly 130 peripheral blood samples, made up of 43 ophthalmopathy patients, more than 70 hyperthyroidism patients and 17 progressor patients.

The starting material was peripheral blood mononuclear cells (PBMCs), obtained at new diagnosis, from a patient treated with antithyroid drugs. The clonotype originates from a woman aged 18-29 years with Graves disease. Donor details come from another sample of the same person, matched by shared clones. This sequence uses TRBV6-1 and TRBJ1-5, with 8 bases in between that match TRBD1. In nucleotide form, the sequence is TGTGCCAGCACTCAGGACAGGGCGAGCAATCAGCCCCAGCATTTT. The encoded protein is CASTQDRASNQPQHF.